Listed here are 18 T cell receptor beta chains from one sample, sequenced in a study of blood T cell repertoires in COVID-19. Assay: immunoSEQ multiplex PCR; the TCRdb copy retains only in-frame clones and omits some. The data show 180,000 or so clones, around 82% seen once. Source material: PBMCs or T cells enriched from blood (not recorded which). Receptors were obtained from a man in his forties who had recovered from COVID-19.

V and J are TRBV5-5 and TRBJ1-1, with 8 bases fitting TRBD1. In germline, CDR1 is SGHKS, CDR2 YYEKEE (reference sequence). V was clipped by 4 bases and J by 6 bases; unmatched bases: 14. CDR3 length: 16 residues. CDR3 amino acids: CASSTGQGPRTSEAFF. CDR3 sequence (DNA): TGTGCCAGCAGCACCGGACAGGGACCTAGGACATCTGAAGCTTTCTTT.

This clone was seen a handful of times. The chain recombines TRBV7-2 with TRBJ1-2, with D possibly matching TRBD1 (6 bases). V was pared by 1 base and J by 5 bases, with 11 bases between. The CDR3 is made up of 14 amino acids. Germline loops: CDR1 SGHTA, CDR2 FQGNSA. CDR3 sequence reads: CASSLGGLWYGYTF. CDR3 nucleotides: TGTGCCAGCAGCTTAGGGGGGCTGTGGTATGGCTACACCTTC.

The V call is TRBV3-1 (or the pseudogene TRBV3-2), the J call TRBJ1-1, with D unresolved. CDR3 length: 14 residues. The germline V gene encodes CDR1 LGHDT and CDR2 YNNKEL (reference sequence). Trimming took off 2 bases at V and 1 base at J, with 8 bases between the two ends. This CDR3 reads CASSQIPQNTEAFF. CDR3 DNA sequence: TGTGCCAGCAGCCAAATTCCACAGAACACTGAAGCTTTCTTT.

The V and J genes are TRBV7-2 and TRBJ1-1, with D tentatively TRBD1 (6 bases). V lost 3 bases, J lost 1 base, and 15 bases lay in between. The germline gives CDR1 SGHTA, CDR2 FQGNSA. The CDR3 covers 16 residues. Here the CDR3 DNA reads TGTGCCAGCAGCTTGAATGAGGGGACACCGAACACTGAAGCTTTCTTT. This translates into CASSLNEGTPNTEAFF.

V gene TRBV7-2 combines with J gene TRBJ1-1; D remains ambiguous. From germline, CDR1 is SGHTA and CDR2 FQGNSA. The CDR3 totals 15 residues. V was cut by 5 bases and J by 1 base, with 14 bases left in between. CDR3 nucleotide sequence: TGTGCCAGCAGCCCCGGGGTGGGAGGGAACACTGAAGCTTTCTTT. Its protein is CASSPGVGGNTEAFF.

V gene TRBV3-1 (or the pseudogene TRBV3-2) combines with J gene TRBJ2-2, with 7 bases matching TRBD1. Germline CDR1 and CDR2: LGHDT and YNNKEL (reference sequence). CDR3 length equals 16 residues. V lost 2 bases to trimming and J lost 0 bases; unmatched junction nucleotides: 3. The CDR3 DNA is TGTGCCAGCAGCCAATTCGACAGGGCGAACACCGGGGAGCTGTTTTTT. It is translated as CASSQFDRANTGELFF.

This clone showed up just a few times. This chain connects TRBV2 to TRBJ2-1, with 7 bases identical to TRBD2. This CDR3 is built from 15 residues. V was pared by 5 bases and J by 7 bases, with 11 bases of the junction left unmatched. The germline V gene encodes CDR1 SNHLY and CDR2 FYNNEI. The CDR3 coding sequence is TGTGCCAGCAGTCCTAGCGGAGGGATGGGGAATGAGCAGTTCTTC. It translates to CASSPSGGMGNEQFF.

CDR3 in amino acids: CASSQDHPALGHYGYTF. As DNA, the CDR3 is TGTGCCAGCAGCCAGGATCACCCAGCCCTGGGGCACTATGGCTACACCTTC. V gene TRBV14 combines with J gene TRBJ1-2; a weak D match, TRBD1 (5 bases). From germline, CDR1 is SGHDN and CDR2 FVKESK. V lost 3 bases and J 3 bases, leaving 20 bases between the germline ends. The CDR3 spans 17 residues.

J is TRBJ2-7 and V is TRBV27, with D maybe TRBD1 (6 bases). Trimming stripped 0 bases from V and 5 bases from J, with 11 bases between. The V gene's germline CDR1 is MNHEY and CDR2 SMNVEV (reference sequence). The CDR3 has 14 amino acids. The CDR3 loop is CASSLSLAGDEQYF. The CDR3 DNA reads as TGTGCCAGCAGTTTATCTCTGGCAGGGGACGAGCAGTACTTC.

The rearrangement joins TRBV28 to TRBJ2-7, with a tentative D call TRBD1 (6 bases). CDR3 length: 15 amino acids. V was cut by 2 bases and J by 1 base, with 12 bases left in between. Germline V CDR1 and CDR2: MDHEN, SYDVKM. CDR3 residues: CASSLITGKSYEQYF. The CDR3 region has the DNA TGTGCCAGCAGTTTAATTACAGGGAAATCCTACGAGCAGTACTTC.

This clone appeared a single time. This chain connects TRBV5-1 to TRBJ1-1, with TRBD1 matching 8 bases. Looked up from germline, CDR1 is SGHRS and CDR2 is YFSETQ. V was pared by 6 bases and J by 0 bases, with 10 bases of the junction left unmatched. CDR3 length: 16 residues. CDR3 DNA sequence: TGCGCCAGCACCCCTGGACAGGGCGCCATGAACACTGAAGCTTTCTTT. Its protein product is CASTPGQGAMNTEAFF.

The rearrangement links TRBV6-5 to TRBJ2-1, with 11 bases aligning to TRBD2. This CDR3 has 15 residues. The J segment lost 10 bases and the V segment lost 5 bases, leaving 10 bases of the junction unmatched. CDR1 and CDR2 (germline): MNHEY, SVGAGI. DNA of the CDR3: TGTGCCAGCAGTCTAGCGGGGGGAGCTATCGGGGAGCAGTTCTTC. Its translation: CASSLAGGAIGEQFF.

The chain couples TRBV30 to TRBJ2-7, with 11 bases identical to TRBD2. V was pared by 5 bases and J by 0 bases, with 15 bases of the junction left unmatched. Germline V gene lookup returns CDR1 GTSNPN and CDR2 SVGIG (reference sequence). The CDR3 is 18 residues long. CDR3 amino acids: CAWSSRLGSGGASYEQYF. CDR3 DNA: TGTGCCTGGTCGTCTCGATTGGGTAGCGGGGGGGCCTCCTACGAGCAGTACTTC.

The V gene is TRBV27, the J gene TRBJ1-1; 7 bases are shared with TRBD1. In germline, CDR1 is MNHEY, CDR2 SMNVEV (reference sequence). V shed 3 bases, J shed 5 bases, and the junction held 9 bases outside the gene matches. There are 15 residues in the CDR3. The CDR3 region has the DNA TGTGCCAGCAGTTTGTTGACAGGGCGGCGTACTGAAGCTTTCTTT. Translating it yields CASSLLTGRRTEAFF.

V usage is TRBV9 and J usage is TRBJ2-3; maybe TRBD2 (6 bases). The V and J ends lost 4 bases and 2 bases respectively, with 20 bases between them. This CDR3 has 17 residues. Germline CDR1 is SGDLS and CDR2 is YYNGEE. In DNA form, the CDR3 reads TGTGCCAGCAGCCCGCCCCTACTAGCCCCCCACACAGATACGCAGTATTTT. It encodes CASSPPLLAPHTDTQYF.

The J gene is TRBJ2-3, the V gene TRBV4-3; 9 bases fit TRBD2. The CDR3 has 20 amino acids. CDR1 is LGHNA and CDR2 is YSLEER in the germline V gene. Unmatched junction bases numbered 18, after V lost 4 bases and J lost 1 base. The chain's CDR3 is CASSRSRSSGGTDRTDTQYF. In DNA form, the CDR3 reads TGCGCCAGCAGCCGTTCAAGATCCAGCGGGGGGACGGACCGCACAGATACGCAGTATTTT.

The genes are TRBV29-1 and TRBJ1-2, with D unclear. The germline V and J ends were trimmed by 6 bases and 0 bases, with 8 bases remaining between them. The V gene's germline CDR1 is SQVTM and CDR2 ANQGSEA. CDR3 length: 12 amino acids. CDR3 in DNA: TGCAGCGTCCACTCGGCTAACTATGGCTACACCTTC. Encoded protein: CSVHSANYGYTF.

The rearrangement joins TRBV5-1 to TRBJ2-3; 12 bases match TRBD2. Germline CDR1 is SGHRS and CDR2 is YFSETQ. V lost 5 bases to trimming and J lost 2 bases; unmatched junction nucleotides: 3. The CDR3 covers 15 residues. The CDR3 is CASRTSGGSTDTQYF. CDR3 nucleotides: TGCGCCAGCAGGACTAGCGGGGGATCCACAGATACGCAGTATTTT.